One and the same sample provided the 20 T cell receptor beta chains below, sequenced in a study of CD4 and CD8 cells across lung adenocarcinoma regions. TCRdb re-called the PCR reads with MiXCR, one entry per CDR3 protein. The data show about 3,400 distinct CDR3 sequences, roughly 60% seen once. The sample was CD8+ T cells from the margin of a lung tumor. These TCRs come from a female donor with lung adenocarcinoma. The CD4 and CD8 labels of this study may be unreliable.

This chain joins TRBV10-3 and TRBJ2-7; either TRBD1 or TRBD2 may supply D (5 bases each). Trimming pared 10 bases from V and 1 base from J, leaving 23 bases between. The length of the CDR3 is 16 residues. Germline lookup yields CDR1 ENHRY and CDR2 SYGVKD. The CDR3 DNA reads TGTGCCACTAAGCCCGGGTCCCTCGGGGCGTCCTACGAGCAGTACTTC. Its translation is CATKPGSLGASYEQYF.

The chain is built from TRBV6-1 and TRBJ1-5; 7 nucleotides agree with TRBD1. The CDR3 sequence is 14 residues long. The ends lost 4 bases at V and 7 bases at J; junction bases unmatched: 7. CDR1 is MNHNS, CDR2 SASEGT, per germline. CDR3 amino acids: CASSVQGMRQPQHF. The CDR3, as DNA: TGTGCCAGCAGTGTACAGGGGATGAGACAGCCCCAGCATTTT.

This clonotype has more than one count but fewer than ten. The chain employs TRBV6-1 and TRBJ2-5; 8 nucleotides line up with TRBD1. The CDR3 runs to 14 residues. J lost 3 bases, V lost 6 bases, and 6 bases had no gene match. Germline assignment: CDR1 MNHNS and CDR2 SASEGT. The CDR3 protein is CASRLPGQEETQYF. The CDR3 DNA is TGTGCCAGCAGACTACCGGGACAGGAAGAGACCCAGTACTTC.

The chain couples TRBV6-1 to TRBJ1-2; D uncertain. Trimming cost V 5 bases and J 4 bases, with 11 bases left between them. Germline V lookup: CDR1 MNHNS, CDR2 SASEGT. The CDR3 has 13 amino acids. The chain's CDR3 is CASSRENGYGYTF. The CDR3 coding sequence is TGTGCCAGCAGTCGGGAGAATGGCTATGGCTACACCTTC.

This sequence joins TRBV6-2 or TRBV6-3 and TRBJ2-1; D remains unclear. This CDR3 is built from 15 residues. Germline CDR1 MNHEY, CDR2 SVGEGT. V was clipped by 0 bases and J by 10 bases, with 16 bases between them. Here the CDR3 reads CASSYSPLGRGEQFF. The DNA of the CDR3 is TGTGCCAGCAGTTACTCTCCTTTGGGTCGTGGCGAGCAGTTCTTC.

A few counts support this clonotype. The V gene is TRBV12-3 or TRBV12-4, the J gene TRBJ2-5, with D unclear. The CDR3 length is 13 residues. Trimming left V 7 bases short and J 1 base short, with 10 bases between. The CDR3 spells CASNLSPQETQYF. The CDR3 DNA reads as TGTGCCAGCAACCTAAGCCCCCAAGAGACCCAGTACTTC.

This clonotype occurred a few times. V gene TRBV7-2 combines with J gene TRBJ2-7; D perhaps matches TRBD2 (6 bases). The CDR3 is made up of 13 amino acids. Trimming took 1 base from V and 4 from J, leaving 8 bases between them. Germline V gives CDR1 SGHTA, CDR2 FQGNSA. In nucleotides, the CDR3 is TGTGCCAGCAGCTTAGGGGGGGAGTACGAGCAGTACTTC. It translates to CASSLGGEYEQYF.

The gene calls are TRBV12-3 or TRBV12-4 and TRBJ2-5; TRBD2 matches at 8 bases. The J call may be wrong; the DNA end is better matched by TRBJ2-1. This CDR3 is 14 amino acids long. This CDR3 reads CASRLSGSNHEQFF. CDR3 nucleotide sequence: TGTGCCAGCAGGTTGAGCGGGAGTAACCATGAGCAGTTCTTC.

The chain couples TRBV29-1 to TRBJ2-7, with a tentative D call TRBD1 (7 bases). Germline loops: CDR1 SQVTM, CDR2 ANQGSEA. Trimming shortened V by 6 bases and J by 2 bases, and 17 bases separated the two germline ends. The CDR3 covers 14 residues. The CDR3 region is CSVDTQGGTYEQYF. The CDR3 bases are TGCAGCGTGGACACTCAGGGGGGCACCTACGAGCAGTACTTC.

This clonotype was counted once. This rearrangement joins TRBV6-1 to TRBJ2-2, with TRBD1 matching over 7 bases. The germline CDR1 and CDR2 sequences are MNHNS and SASEGT. Unmatched junction bases numbered 4, after V lost 5 bases and J lost 1 base. This CDR3 spans 15 amino acids. The CDR3 region has the DNA TGTGCCAGCAGTCTAAGGACAGGGAACACCGGGGAGCTGTTTTTT. Encoded protein: CASSLRTGNTGELFF.

This chain joins TRBV6-1 and TRBJ2-7; 7 bases line up with TRBD2. Germline loops: CDR1 MNHNS, CDR2 SASEGT. This CDR3 has 14 residues. Losses at the gene ends were 9 bases for V and 0 bases for J; bases not matched to a gene: 8. The CDR3 sequence is CASGRDYLSYEQYF. DNA for the CDR3: TGTGCCAGTGGCCGGGACTATCTCTCCTACGAGCAGTACTTC.

The table lists this clonotype with a few counts. The V gene is TRBV6-5, the J gene TRBJ2-1; 11 positions match TRBD2. Gene TRBJ2-7 matches the end of the DNA better, so the J call may be wrong. The CDR3 runs to 16 residues. Germline-derived CDR1 and CDR2 are MNHEY and SVGAGI. The CDR3: CASSYRGLAARDEQYF. CDR3 nucleotides: TGTGCCAGCAGTTACCGGGGACTAGCGGCTCGGGACGAGCAGTACTTC.

The chain carries TRBV6-1 and TRBJ1-1; D unresolved. V shed 6 bases and J shed 0 bases, with 14 bases lying between them. The CDR3 extends over 15 amino acids. The germline V gene has CDR1 MNHNS and CDR2 SASEGT. Here the CDR3 reads CASRIDGRVNTEAFF. The CDR3 region has the DNA TGTGCCAGCAGAATCGATGGACGGGTGAACACTGAAGCTTTCTTT.

Details on this clonotype: This CDR3 is missing its conserved last phenylalanine or tryptophan, likely due to a read error. V is TRBV6-5 and J is TRBJ2-1; 8 bases line up with TRBD2. V lost 4 bases to trimming and J lost 10 bases; unmatched junction nucleotides: 9. The CDR3 is made up of 14 amino acids. Germline CDR1 MNHEY, CDR2 SVGAGI. CDR3 DNA sequence: TGTGCCAGCAGTTCAGCGGGAGACAGTTACGAGCAGTTCTTA. It translates to CASSSAGDSYEQFL.

The chain carries TRBV7-2 and TRBJ2-7, with D possibly being TRBD1 or TRBD2 (5 bases each). The CDR3 is made up of 15 amino acids. CDR1 and CDR2 (germline): SGHTA, FQGNSA. V was pared by 7 bases and J by 0 bases, with 16 bases between. Here the CDR3 reads CASKTALGSSYEQYF. CDR3 coding DNA: TGTGCCAGCAAGACAGCTCTAGGGAGCTCCTACGAGCAGTACTTC. Complete variable domain (other parts from reference TRBV7-2 and TRBJ2-7): GAGVSQSPSNKVTEKGKDVELRCDPISGHTALYWYRQSLGQGLEFLIYFQGNSAPDKSGLPSDRFSAERTGGSVSTLTIQRTQQEDSAVYLCASKTALGSSYEQYFGPGTRLTVT.

The chain uses TRBV7-8 and TRBJ2-5, with TRBD2 identical over 7 bases. The J call may be incorrect, as the DNA end agrees better with TRBJ2-7. Germline assignment: CDR1 SGHVS and CDR2 FQNEAQ. This CDR3 contains 16 residues. The CDR3 here is CASSQSASGGTYEQYF. CDR3 nucleotide sequence: TGTGCCAGCAGCCAGTCCGCTAGCGGCGGGACCTACGAGCAGTACTTC.

CDR3 DNA sequence: TGTGCCAGCAGCTCTTTGTGGGAAATATCCGAGCAGTACTTC. The encoded protein is CASSSLWEISEQYF. V and J are TRBV7-2 and TRBJ2-7; D gene uncertain. CDR1 SGHTA and CDR2 FQGNSA come from the germline V gene. The ends were cut back, 4 bases at V and 6 bases at J, with 16 bases in the middle. This CDR3 is 14 amino acids long. Looking up the rest from reference TRBV7-2 and TRBJ2-7 gives the full variable domain: GAGVSQSPSNKVTEKGKDVELRCDPISGHTALYWYRQSLGQGLEFLIYFQGNSAPDKSGLPSDRFSAERTGGSVSTLTIQRTQQEDSAVYLCASSSLWEISEQYFGPGTRLTVT.

The sample holds a few counts of this clonotype. The chain couples TRBV6-1 to TRBJ2-1; D is ambiguous. Trimming shortened V by 1 base and J by 2 bases, and 9 bases separated the two germline ends. CDR1 is MNHNS, CDR2 SASEGT, per germline. The CDR3 spans 15 residues. The CDR3 region is CASSEEYSTYNEQFF. CDR3 in DNA: TGTGCCAGCAGTGAAGAATACAGCACCTACAATGAGCAGTTCTTC.

The chain recombines TRBV6-1 with TRBJ1-2; D might be TRBD1 (6 bases). The CDR3 sequence is 13 residues long. V lost 5 bases to trimming and J lost 6 bases, with 13 bases between them. CDR1 is MNHNS and CDR2 is SASEGT in the germline V gene. The CDR3 protein is CASSLARGNGYTF. In DNA form, the CDR3 reads TGTGCCAGCAGTCTCGCCAGGGGCAATGGCTACACCTTC.

The chain combines TRBV28 with TRBJ1-2; 7 bases are shared with TRBD1. Germline-derived CDR1 and CDR2 are MDHEN and SYDVKM. The V segment lost 5 bases and the J segment 7 bases; nucleotides outside the gene matches: 7. The CDR3 extends over 13 amino acids. CDR3 bases: TGTGCCAGCAGTCTTACAGGGGACTCTGGCTACACCTTC. Translating gives CASSLTGDSGYTF.